This TCR beta chain was found in a study of T cells in Graves' hyperthyroidism and ophthalmopathy. The study excluded patients with uncontrolled infection, other autoimmune disease, pregnancy or lactation. Using RNA transcripts as the source, TCR beta CDR3 regions were amplified. During a first-round RT-PCR of the TCR CDR3, the HTBI primer set was used. TCRdb ran MiXCR on the multiplex PCR reads and lists one entry per CDR3 protein. This sample yields around 340,000 distinct CDR3 sequences, of which over 15% are seen a single time; less than 65% belongs to the top ten. CDR3 length: 12 amino acids. Looked up from germline, CDR1 is SGHAT and CDR2 is FQNNGV. With 4 bases removed from V and 0 bases from J, the gap between germline ends came to 4 bases. This clonotype has ten or more counts. What it binds is not known. Points from the study as a whole: Blood shared most expanded thyroid clonotypes above 0.001. Ophthalmopathy was distinguished from stable hyperthyroidism by 13 V-J signatures.

The V call is TRBV11-2, the J call TRBJ2-7; D remains ambiguous. The sequenced sample consisted of blood. This sequence was found in a woman aged 45-59 years with Graves' hyperthyroidism. The CDR3 sequence: CASSSNSYEQYF. The CDR3 DNA is TGTGCCAGCAGCTCAAACTCCTACGAGCAGTACTTC.